This T cell receptor (beta chain) was sequenced for a study of CD8 T cells in ankylosing spondylitis. A few counts support this clonotype. As yet, its antigen is unknown. Using its own MiXCR run on the 5' RACE reads, TCRdb lists one record per CDR3 protein. The sample carries almost 400,000 distinct CDR3 sequences, about 20% recorded once. Trimming removed 2 bases from V and 1 base from J; junction bases left unmatched: 4. This CDR3 spans 18 amino acids. CDR1 and CDR2 from the germline V gene are MDHEN and SYDVKM. Overall study results and limits: Within ankylosing spondylitis blood, a TCR beta motif made up of roughly eight highly homologous variants appeared to be characteristic. Researchers reportedly found disease-linked clones significantly enriched in matched ankylosing spondylitis synovial fluid.

This clonotype was obtained from a male donor with ankylosing spondylitis. V gene TRBV28 combines with J gene TRBJ2-6; 11 bases align to TRBD1. Sequencing was carried out using blood, either unsorted or a sorted T cell fraction (not recorded which). The CDR3 spells CASSLNGQGASGANVLTF. In nucleotides, the CDR3 is TGTGCCAGCAGTTTAAACGGACAGGGGGCTTCTGGGGCCAACGTCCTGACTTTC.